One sample yielded the 30 T cell receptor beta chains listed below, sequenced in a study of blood T cell repertoires in COVID-19. The table came from immunoSEQ multiplex PCR; TCRdb's copy has only in-frame clones and leaves some out. The sample records 150,000 to 200,000 clones, about 85% being singletons. Input material: peripheral blood. The receptor set was obtained from a woman over 75 in a cohort sampled during active or convalescent COVID-19.

J is TRBJ2-5 and V is TRBV24-1; the match to TRBD1 covers 9 bases. Trimming at V came to 3 bases and at J to 4 bases, leaving 8 bases not matched to a gene. Per the germline V gene, CDR1 is KGHDR and CDR2 is SFDVKD. CDR3 length: 16 residues. The CDR3 here is CATSDGTGLYGETQYF. CDR3 DNA: TGTGCCACCAGTGATGGGACAGGGCTATATGGAGAGACCCAGTACTTC.

The genes are TRBV19 and TRBJ2-2; D might be TRBD2 (7 bases). Trimming took off 5 bases at V and 4 bases at J, with 14 bases between the two ends. Germline V gene lookup returns CDR1 LNHDA and CDR2 SQIVND (reference sequence). This CDR3 has 15 amino acids. DNA of the CDR3: TGTGCCAGTAGTCGAAGGGGGGGCGTCACCGGGGAGCTGTTTTTT. This codes for CASSRRGGVTGELFF.

This chain connects TRBV9 to TRBJ1-5; 7 bases fit TRBD1. The V gene's germline CDR1 is SGDLS and CDR2 YYNGEE. V lost 3 bases, J lost 7 bases, and 7 bases stayed unmatched. The CDR3 loop spans 14 amino acids. The CDR3 nucleotides are TGTGCCAGCAGCGCTGATACAGGGGACCAGCCCCAGCATTTT. Amino acids: CASSADTGDQPQHF.

The chain uses TRBV7-2 and TRBJ2-7; tentative D call: TRBD2 (5 bases). CDR1 and CDR2 (germline): SGHTA, FQGNSA. CDR3 length: 14 residues. The ends were cut back, 0 bases at V and 4 bases at J, with 10 bases in the middle. The CDR3 nucleotides are TGTGCCAGCAGCTTAGCGAGCGGACCATACGAGCAGTACTTC. Its translation: CASSLASGPYEQYF.

This chain joins TRBV27 and TRBJ2-3, with D perhaps matching TRBD1 (5 bases). V was trimmed by 5 bases and J by 1 base, leaving 22 bases between them. Germline V gene lookup returns CDR1 MNHEY and CDR2 SMNVEV (reference sequence). The CDR3 contains 18 residues. CDR3 DNA: TGTGCCAGCAGTCCCCCCGCGGACACCCGATGGGGCACAGATACGCAGTATTTT. Translating it yields CASSPPADTRWGTDTQYF.

This clone was counted a single time. This chain connects TRBV11-3 to TRBJ1-3, with 7 bases matching TRBD1. Germline V gene data show CDR1 as SGHNT and CDR2 as YENEEA. There are 15 residues in the CDR3. Trimming at V came to 3 bases and at J to 4 bases, leaving 6 bases not matched to a gene. This chain's CDR3 is CASSFGQVLGNTIYF. The CDR3 DNA is TGTGCCAGCAGCTTTGGACAGGTGCTCGGAAACACCATATATTTT.

The genes are TRBV18 and TRBJ1-4; 7 bases map to TRBD1. V gave up 2 bases and J gave up 0 bases; unmatched junction bases: 0. This CDR3 region has 15 residues. Germline V gives CDR1 KGHSH, CDR2 LQKENI. The CDR3 region is CASSPDRATNEKLFF. The CDR3 DNA sequence: TGTGCCAGCTCACCAGACAGGGCAACTAATGAAAAACTGTTTTTT.

This clone has a handful of counts. The rearrangement joins TRBV19 to TRBJ1-5; possibly TRBD1 for D (5 bases). The V gene's germline CDR1 is LNHDA and CDR2 SQIVND (reference sequence). V lost 3 bases, J lost 7 bases, and 16 bases lay in between. CDR3 size: 15 residues. The CDR3 loop is CASSIGTGVGQPQHF. CDR3 bases: TGTGCCAGTAGTATTGGCACGGGGGTCGGACAGCCCCAGCATTTT.

This clone has a handful of counts. This CDR3 is CASSQEKSSPTGELFF. DNA for the CDR3: TGCGCCAGCAGCCAAGAGAAATCGAGCCCCACCGGGGAGCTGTTTTTT. This sequence joins TRBV4-3 and TRBJ2-2; D gene unclear. Per the germline V gene, CDR1 is LGHNA and CDR2 is YSLEER. The CDR3 runs to 16 residues. With 0 bases removed from V and 4 bases from J, the gap between germline ends came to 12 bases.

For this clone: This sample also contains other DNA sequences that code for the same CDR3. The rearrangement links TRBV19 to TRBJ2-3; no clear D. V gave up 1 base and J gave up 4 bases, with 6 bases separating them. The CDR3 sequence is 13 residues long. Germline loops: CDR1 LNHDA, CDR2 SQIVND (reference sequence). The CDR3 nucleotides read TGTGCCAGTAGTATAGGTGTATCAGATACGCAGTATTTT. Its translation is CASSIGVSDTQYF.

This chain links TRBV11-3 with TRBJ2-2, with 11 bases aligning to TRBD1. The V gene end was trimmed by 5 bases and the J gene end by 3 bases; junction bases not matched to a gene: 5. Germline CDR1 reads SGHNT; CDR2 reads YENEEA. The CDR3 runs to 16 residues. CDR3 nucleotide sequence: TGTGCCAGCAGCCCTCGGACAGGGGGCTACACCGGGGAGCTGTTTTTT. It is translated as CASSPRTGGYTGELFF.

The rearrangement joins TRBV18 to TRBJ1-4; TRBD1 is a possible D gene (5 bases). This CDR3 is 17 amino acids long. In germline, CDR1 is KGHSH, CDR2 LQKENI. The V end was cut by 3 bases, the J end by 7 bases, with 21 bases between. The CDR3 region has the DNA TGTGCCAGCTCACCGGGAACAGGTGTAAGGGCGGTTGAAAAACTGTTTTTT. This encodes CASSPGTGVRAVEKLFF.

The chain joins TRBV5-1 to TRBJ2-7; 9 nucleotides line up with TRBD1. With 4 bases clipped from V and 0 bases from J, the junction kept 5 bases outside the gene matches. This CDR3 comprises 15 residues. Germline V lookup: CDR1 SGHRS, CDR2 YFSETQ. CDR3 residues: CASSQGTGTSYEQYF. In DNA, the CDR3 is TGCGCCAGCAGCCAAGGGACAGGGACCTCCTACGAGCAGTACTTC. The whole variable domain, filled in from reference TRBV5-1 and TRBJ2-7, reads KAGVTQTPRYLIKTRGQQVTLSCSPISGHRSVSWYQQTPGQGLQFLFEYFSETQRNKGNFPGRFSGRQFSNSRSEMNVSTLELGDSALYLCASSQGTGTSYEQYFGPGTRLTVT.

The J gene is TRBJ2-3, the V gene TRBV5-1; 10 bases line up with TRBD2. The CDR3 sequence is 16 residues long. In germline, CDR1 is SGHRS, CDR2 YFSETQ. V lost 1 base to trimming and J lost 9 bases; unmatched junction nucleotides: 11. The CDR3 coding sequence is TGCGCCAGCAGCTTGACAAGCGGGGGGGCCTTAGGGACGCAGTATTTT. Amino acid sequence: CASSLTSGGALGTQYF.

This sequence joins TRBV7-9 and TRBJ2-3, with 7 bases lining up with TRBD2. V was pared by 8 bases and J by 1 base, with 3 bases of the junction left unmatched. The CDR3 extends over 13 amino acids. Germline lookup yields CDR1 SEHNR and CDR2 FQNEAQ (reference sequence). This chain's CDR3 is CASLAGGTDTQYF. The CDR3 nucleotides read TGTGCCAGCTTGGCGGGAGGCACAGATACGCAGTATTTT.

This clone showed up just once. The CDR3 region is CASSMFSGFYTDTQYF. Written as DNA, the CDR3 is TGTGCCAGTAGTATGTTTTCAGGGTTTTACACAGATACGCAGTATTTT. This chain joins TRBV19 and TRBJ2-3; tentatively, D is TRBD1 (5 bases). Trimming stripped 3 bases from V and 2 bases from J, with 15 bases between. This CDR3 region has 16 residues. Germline loops: CDR1 LNHDA, CDR2 SQIVND (reference sequence).

The J gene is TRBJ2-5, the V gene TRBV29-1; a weak D match, TRBD2 (6 bases). CDR1 SQVTM and CDR2 ANQGSEA come from the germline V gene. Trimming took off 3 bases at V and 0 bases at J, with 20 bases between the two ends. The CDR3 has 17 amino acids. CDR3 region: CSVEGVRGARDQETQYF. In DNA form, the CDR3 reads TGCAGCGTTGAGGGGGTCCGCGGGGCGAGAGACCAAGAGACCCAGTACTTC.

The rearrangement joins TRBV2 to TRBJ1-5, with no clear D. V lost 6 bases and J 10 bases, leaving 16 bases between the germline ends. The CDR3 consists of 13 residues. The germline gives CDR1 SNHLY, CDR2 FYNNEI. CDR3 loop: CASSGVDIIPQHF. CDR3 DNA: TGTGCCAGCAGCGGGGTAGATATCATTCCCCAGCATTTT.

This sequence joins TRBV7-8 and TRBJ2-2; TRBD1 aligns across 9 bases. The V and J ends lost 6 bases and 5 bases, in that order; junction bases with no gene match: 10. From germline, CDR1 is SGHVS and CDR2 FQNEAQ. This CDR3 has 16 residues. The CDR3 nucleotides read TGTGCCAGCAGGTGGGGACAGGGCGCAGAAACCGGGGAGCTGTTTTTT. Residues: CASRWGQGAETGELFF.

J is TRBJ2-3 and V is TRBV20-1; 8 bases are shared with TRBD1. In germline, CDR1 is DFQATT, CDR2 SNEGSKA (reference sequence). After removal of 3 bases from V and 2 bases from J, the junction contained 4 bases not matched to a gene. This CDR3 is built from 14 residues. CDR3 in amino acids: CSASGQGATDTQYF. The CDR3 DNA sequence: TGCAGTGCTAGTGGACAGGGTGCCACAGATACGCAGTATTTT.

V usage is TRBV5-5 and J usage is TRBJ2-5, with D possibly being TRBD1 (6 bases). The germline CDR1 and CDR2 sequences are SGHKS and YYEKEE (reference sequence). The ends were cut back, 1 base at V and 5 bases at J, with 18 bases in the middle. The CDR3 sequence is 16 residues long. The CDR3 region has the DNA TGTGCCAGCAGCTTGCCCCCGAGCAGGGGCGATGAGACCCAGTACTTC. Its translation is CASSLPPSRGDETQYF. Supplemented by reference TRBV5-5 and TRBJ2-5, the full variable domain reads DAGVTQSPTHLIKTRGQQVTLRCSPISGHKSVSWYQQVLGQGPQFIFQYYEKEERGRGNFPDRFSARQFPNYSSELNVNALLLGDSALYLCASSLPPSRGDETQYFGPGTRLLVL.

Turning to this clone: Compared with germline, one end of the junction differs, possibly owing to a read error. As DNA, the CDR3 is TGTGCCAGTAGTATAGTCCCCTCAGGGGGCGTAAATACTCGGCTCTTC. Protein sequence: CASSIVPSGGVNTRLF. This sequence joins TRBV19 and TRBJ2-1; 8 bases are shared with TRBD1. The CDR3 is 16 amino acids. CDR1 LNHDA and CDR2 SQIVND come from the germline V gene (reference sequence).

The V call is TRBV7-9, the J call TRBJ2-2; D gene ambiguous. V was shortened by 6 bases and J by 4 bases, with 6 bases between the two germline ends. Germline assignment: CDR1 SEHNR and CDR2 FQNEAQ (reference sequence). This CDR3 is built from 12 residues. The CDR3 spells CASSPGTGELFF. The DNA for the CDR3 is TGTGCCAGCAGTCCGGGCACCGGGGAGCTGTTTTTT.

As concerns this clone: The junction shows a germline mismatch at one end, possibly a read error. The chain couples TRBV7-7 to TRBJ2-3; 13 nucleotides align to TRBD2. Germline V gene data show CDR1 as SSHAT and CDR2 as FNYEAQ (reference sequence). The CDR3 extends over 18 amino acids. In nucleotides, the CDR3 is TGTGCTAGCAGCTTAGCTGGACGGGGACTAGCGGGGACAGATACGCAGTATTTT. Translated, it gives CASSLAGRGLAGTDTQYF. Combining the CDR3 with reference TRBV7-7 and TRBJ2-3 gives the whole variable domain GAGVSQSPRYKVTKRGQDVTLRCDPISSHATLYWYQQALGQGPEFLTYFNYEAQPDKSGLPSDRFSAERPEGSISTLTIQRTEQRDSAMYRCASSLAGRGLAGTDTQYFGPGTRLTVL.

The rearrangement uses TRBV19 and TRBJ2-1; TRBD2 agrees at 7 bases. The CDR3 has 15 amino acids. J gave up 9 bases and V 7 bases, and 15 bases lay outside the gene matches. Germline V gene lookup returns CDR1 LNHDA and CDR2 SQIVND (reference sequence). In DNA form, the CDR3 reads TGTGCCAGTACCCCGCCGGGGACTATACTTGGTGAGCAGTTCTTC. This sequence encodes CASTPPGTILGEQFF.

This clone was counted once. J is TRBJ2-2 and V is TRBV5-1; a weak D match, TRBD2 (7 bases). Looked up from germline, CDR1 is SGHRS and CDR2 is YFSETQ. With 4 bases removed from V and 6 bases from J, the gap between germline ends came to 19 bases. The CDR3 extends over 16 amino acids. In nucleotides, the CDR3 is TGCGCCAGCAGCCCGACCGGGGGGCGGTCGTCCGGGGAGCTGTTTTTT. It codes for CASSPTGGRSSGELFF.

This clone has just one count. The gene calls are TRBV6-5 and TRBJ2-3; TRBD2 agrees at 7 bases. Losses at the gene ends were 0 bases for V and 5 bases for J; bases not matched to a gene: 5. The CDR3 runs to 15 residues. The germline gives CDR1 MNHEY, CDR2 SVGAGI. In nucleotides, the CDR3 is TGTGCCAGCAGTTACTCTCCGGGAGGTGGAGATACGCAGTATTTT. Amino acid sequence: CASSYSPGGGDTQYF.

V is TRBV6-1 and J is TRBJ1-5, with TRBD1 matching over 10 bases. V shed 2 bases and J 4 bases; nucleotides not matched to a gene: 5. The CDR3 is made up of 16 amino acids. CDR1 and CDR2 (germline): MNHNS, SASEGT. The DNA for the CDR3 is TGTGCCAGCAGTGAACTGACAGGGGGCTTTAATCAGCCCCAGCATTTT. It is translated as CASSELTGGFNQPQHF.

The rearrangement joins TRBV28 to TRBJ1-2; 8 bases align to TRBD1. The CDR3 sequence is 12 residues long. Germline V gene data show CDR1 as MDHEN and CDR2 as SYDVKM. The J segment lost 8 bases and the V segment lost 7 bases, leaving 6 bases of the junction unmatched. CDR3 in amino acids: CASTGQGYGYTF. As DNA, the CDR3 is TGTGCCAGCACTGGACAGGGCTACGGCTACACCTTC.

The chain uses TRBV5-6 and TRBJ2-3; 8 nucleotides match TRBD2. Germline V CDR1 and CDR2: SGHDT, YYEEEE. The length of the CDR3 is 19 residues. V was clipped by 0 bases and J by 5 bases; unmatched bases: 17. The CDR3 DNA sequence: TGTGCCAGCAGCTTGGTAGGGAGCCGTGAGACTAGCGTTGGAGATACGCAGTATTTT. This translates into CASSLVGSRETSVGDTQYF.